The present TCR beta chain was sequenced within a study of cytomegalovirus exposure and HLA in healthy donors. Details on this clone: Antigen specificity is unknown.

Trimming took off 5 bases at V and 0 bases at J, with 13 bases between the two ends. The CDR3 length is 15 residues. Germline values: CDR1 SGHAT, CDR2 FQNNGV. Broader study findings: A prior analysis recorded that most TCR beta V segments were productive about 90% or about 30% of the time. Researchers left out some V segments, among them TRBV6-2 and TRBV6-3, as indistinguishable.

The primer mix had 60 Vbeta and 13 Jbeta primers. Assay used: immunoSEQ multiplex PCR; TCRdb lists only in-frame clones, some missing. This repertoire includes 220,000 or so clones. This clonotype was obtained from a girl under 10 years old in good health and CMV-seropositive. Sequencing used PBMCs. This sequence joins TRBV11-2 and TRBJ1-2; the D gene is possibly TRBD1 (5 bases). CDR3 amino acids: CASSPTGPTNYGYTF. CDR3 DNA: TGTGCCAGCAGCCCAACAGGACCCACTAACTATGGCTACACCTTC.